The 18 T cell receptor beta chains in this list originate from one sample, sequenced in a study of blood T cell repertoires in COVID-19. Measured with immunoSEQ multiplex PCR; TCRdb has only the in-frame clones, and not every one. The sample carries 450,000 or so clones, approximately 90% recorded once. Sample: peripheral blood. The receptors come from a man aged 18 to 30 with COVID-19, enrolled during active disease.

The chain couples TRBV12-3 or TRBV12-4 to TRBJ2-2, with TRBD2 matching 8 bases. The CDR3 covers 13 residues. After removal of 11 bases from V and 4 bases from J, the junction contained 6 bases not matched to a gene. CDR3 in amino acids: CAGRGVRTGELFF. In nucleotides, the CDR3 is TGTGCCGGGCGGGGGGTACGCACCGGGGAGCTGTTTTTT.

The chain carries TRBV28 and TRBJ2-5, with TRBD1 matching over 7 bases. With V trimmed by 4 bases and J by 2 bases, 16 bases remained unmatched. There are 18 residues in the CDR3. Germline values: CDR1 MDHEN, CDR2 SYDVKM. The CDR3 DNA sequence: TGTGCCAGCAGTTCCCTCCAACAAGGGGGCGCTACGCAAGAGACCCAGTACTTC. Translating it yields CASSSLQQGGATQETQYF.

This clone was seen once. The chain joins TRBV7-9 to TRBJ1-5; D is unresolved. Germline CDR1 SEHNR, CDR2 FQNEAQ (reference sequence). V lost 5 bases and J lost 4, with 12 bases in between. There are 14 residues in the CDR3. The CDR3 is CASSPLADNQPQHF. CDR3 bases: TGTGCCAGCAGCCCTCTCGCAGATAATCAGCCCCAGCATTTT.

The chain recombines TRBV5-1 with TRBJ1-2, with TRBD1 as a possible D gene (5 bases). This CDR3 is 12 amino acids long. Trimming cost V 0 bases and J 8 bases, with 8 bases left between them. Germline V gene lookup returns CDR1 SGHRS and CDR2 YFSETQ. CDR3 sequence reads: CASSLEGLGYTF. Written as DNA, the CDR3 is TGCGCCAGCAGCTTGGAGGGGTTGGGCTACACCTTC.

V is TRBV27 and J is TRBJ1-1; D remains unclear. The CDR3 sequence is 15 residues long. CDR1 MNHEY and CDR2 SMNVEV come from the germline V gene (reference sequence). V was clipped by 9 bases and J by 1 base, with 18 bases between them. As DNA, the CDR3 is TGTGCCAGTGCGGTAACCTCACCTCCGAACACTGAAGCTTTCTTT. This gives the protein CASAVTSPPNTEAFF.

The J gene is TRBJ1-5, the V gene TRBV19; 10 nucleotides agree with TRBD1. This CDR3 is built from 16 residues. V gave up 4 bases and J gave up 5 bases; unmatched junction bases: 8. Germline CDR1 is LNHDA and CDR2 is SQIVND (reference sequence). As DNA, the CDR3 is TGTGCCAGTAGTAACGATGGGACAGGGGCCGATCAGCCCCAGCATTTT. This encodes CASSNDGTGADQPQHF.

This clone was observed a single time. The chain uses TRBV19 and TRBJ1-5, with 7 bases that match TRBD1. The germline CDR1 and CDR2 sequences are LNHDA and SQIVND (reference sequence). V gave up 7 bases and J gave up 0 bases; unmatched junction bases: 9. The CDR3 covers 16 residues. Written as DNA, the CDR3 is TGTGCCAGTAACGGGAGGGGGACAGCTAGCAATCAGCCCCAGCATTTT. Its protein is CASNGRGTASNQPQHF. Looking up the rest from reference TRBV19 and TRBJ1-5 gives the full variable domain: DGGITQSPKYLFRKEGQNVTLSCEQNLNHDAMYWYRQDPGQGLRLIYYSQIVNDFQKGDIAEGYSVSREKKESFPLTVTSAQKNPTAFYLCASNGRGTASNQPQHFGDGTRLSIL.

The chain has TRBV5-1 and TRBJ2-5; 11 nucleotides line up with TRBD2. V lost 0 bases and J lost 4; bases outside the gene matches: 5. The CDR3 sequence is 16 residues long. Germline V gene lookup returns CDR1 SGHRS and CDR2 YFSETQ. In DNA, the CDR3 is TGCGCCAGCAGCTTGGCCAGGCTAGCGGGAGGAGAGACCCAGTACTTC. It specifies CASSLARLAGGETQYF.

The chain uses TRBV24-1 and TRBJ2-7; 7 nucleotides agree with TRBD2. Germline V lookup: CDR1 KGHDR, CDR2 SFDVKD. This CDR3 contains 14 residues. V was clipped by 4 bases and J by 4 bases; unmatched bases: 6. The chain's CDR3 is CATSDANGGYEQYF. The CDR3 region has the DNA TGTGCCACCAGTGACGCTAACGGGGGGTACGAGCAGTACTTC.

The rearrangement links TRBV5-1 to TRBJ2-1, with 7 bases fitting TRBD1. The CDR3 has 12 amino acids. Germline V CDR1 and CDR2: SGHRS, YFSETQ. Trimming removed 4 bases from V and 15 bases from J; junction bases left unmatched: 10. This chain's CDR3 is CASSPTGALGFF. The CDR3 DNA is TGCGCCAGCAGCCCTACAGGGGCCTTGGGGTTCTTC.

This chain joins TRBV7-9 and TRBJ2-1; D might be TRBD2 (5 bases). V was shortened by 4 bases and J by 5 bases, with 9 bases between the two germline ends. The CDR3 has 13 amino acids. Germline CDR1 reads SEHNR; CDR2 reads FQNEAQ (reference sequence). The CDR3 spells CASSYRGNNEQFF. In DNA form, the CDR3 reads TGTGCCAGCAGCTACCGGGGTAACAATGAGCAGTTCTTC. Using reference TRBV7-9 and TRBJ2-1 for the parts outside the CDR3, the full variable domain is DTGVSQNPRHKITKRGQNVTFRCDPISEHNRLYWYRQTLGQGPEFLTYFQNEAQLEKSRLLSDRFSAERPKGSFSTLEIQRTEQGDSAMYLCASSYRGNNEQFFGPGTRLTVL.

This CDR3 reads CASSEVAGGVTDIQYF. The DNA for the CDR3 is TGTGCCAGCAGTGAGGTAGCGGGGGGGGTCACGGACATTCAGTACTTC. The chain combines TRBV2 with TRBJ2-4; 11 bases align to TRBD2. The J segment lost 8 bases and the V segment lost 3 bases, leaving 9 bases of the junction unmatched. CDR1 and CDR2 (germline): SNHLY, FYNNEI. The CDR3 loop spans 16 amino acids.

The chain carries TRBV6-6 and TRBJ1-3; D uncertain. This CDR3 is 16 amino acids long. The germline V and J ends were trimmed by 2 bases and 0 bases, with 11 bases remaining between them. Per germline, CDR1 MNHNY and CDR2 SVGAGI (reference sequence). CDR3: CASSYEGILSGNTIYF. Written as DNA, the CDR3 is TGTGCCAGCAGTTACGAGGGTATCCTCTCTGGAAACACCATATATTTT.

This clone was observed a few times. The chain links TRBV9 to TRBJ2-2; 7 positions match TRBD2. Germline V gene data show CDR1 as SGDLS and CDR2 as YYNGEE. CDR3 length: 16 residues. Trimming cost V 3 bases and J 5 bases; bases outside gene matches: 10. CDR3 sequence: CASSGSGTTLTGELFF. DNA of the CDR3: TGTGCCAGCAGCGGATCCGGGACTACATTAACCGGGGAGCTGTTTTTT.

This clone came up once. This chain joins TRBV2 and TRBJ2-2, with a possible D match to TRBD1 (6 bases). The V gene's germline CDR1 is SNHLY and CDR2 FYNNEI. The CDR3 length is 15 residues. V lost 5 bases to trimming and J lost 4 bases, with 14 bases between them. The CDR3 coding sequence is TGTGCCAGCAGTTGGGACAACGTAGGCACCGGGGAGCTGTTTTTT. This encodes CASSWDNVGTGELFF.

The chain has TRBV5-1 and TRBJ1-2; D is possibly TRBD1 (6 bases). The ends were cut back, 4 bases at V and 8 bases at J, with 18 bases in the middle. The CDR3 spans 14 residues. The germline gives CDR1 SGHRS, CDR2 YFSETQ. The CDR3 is CASSESWGGGGYTF. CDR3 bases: TGCGCCAGCAGCGAAAGTTGGGGGGGCGGAGGCTACACCTTC.

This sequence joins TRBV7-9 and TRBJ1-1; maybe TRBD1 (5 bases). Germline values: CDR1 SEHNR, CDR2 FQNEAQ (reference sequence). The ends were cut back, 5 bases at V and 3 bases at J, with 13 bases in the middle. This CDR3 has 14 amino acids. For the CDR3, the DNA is TGTGCCAGCAGCAGATTCAGGGCTGACACTGAAGCTTTCTTT. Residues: CASSRFRADTEAFF.

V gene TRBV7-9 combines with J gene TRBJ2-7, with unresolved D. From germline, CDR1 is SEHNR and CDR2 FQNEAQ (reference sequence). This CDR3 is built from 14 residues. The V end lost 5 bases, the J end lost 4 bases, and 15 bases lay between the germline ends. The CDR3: CASSRLTDWYEQYF. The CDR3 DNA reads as TGTGCCAGCAGCCGACTCACCGACTGGTACGAGCAGTACTTC.